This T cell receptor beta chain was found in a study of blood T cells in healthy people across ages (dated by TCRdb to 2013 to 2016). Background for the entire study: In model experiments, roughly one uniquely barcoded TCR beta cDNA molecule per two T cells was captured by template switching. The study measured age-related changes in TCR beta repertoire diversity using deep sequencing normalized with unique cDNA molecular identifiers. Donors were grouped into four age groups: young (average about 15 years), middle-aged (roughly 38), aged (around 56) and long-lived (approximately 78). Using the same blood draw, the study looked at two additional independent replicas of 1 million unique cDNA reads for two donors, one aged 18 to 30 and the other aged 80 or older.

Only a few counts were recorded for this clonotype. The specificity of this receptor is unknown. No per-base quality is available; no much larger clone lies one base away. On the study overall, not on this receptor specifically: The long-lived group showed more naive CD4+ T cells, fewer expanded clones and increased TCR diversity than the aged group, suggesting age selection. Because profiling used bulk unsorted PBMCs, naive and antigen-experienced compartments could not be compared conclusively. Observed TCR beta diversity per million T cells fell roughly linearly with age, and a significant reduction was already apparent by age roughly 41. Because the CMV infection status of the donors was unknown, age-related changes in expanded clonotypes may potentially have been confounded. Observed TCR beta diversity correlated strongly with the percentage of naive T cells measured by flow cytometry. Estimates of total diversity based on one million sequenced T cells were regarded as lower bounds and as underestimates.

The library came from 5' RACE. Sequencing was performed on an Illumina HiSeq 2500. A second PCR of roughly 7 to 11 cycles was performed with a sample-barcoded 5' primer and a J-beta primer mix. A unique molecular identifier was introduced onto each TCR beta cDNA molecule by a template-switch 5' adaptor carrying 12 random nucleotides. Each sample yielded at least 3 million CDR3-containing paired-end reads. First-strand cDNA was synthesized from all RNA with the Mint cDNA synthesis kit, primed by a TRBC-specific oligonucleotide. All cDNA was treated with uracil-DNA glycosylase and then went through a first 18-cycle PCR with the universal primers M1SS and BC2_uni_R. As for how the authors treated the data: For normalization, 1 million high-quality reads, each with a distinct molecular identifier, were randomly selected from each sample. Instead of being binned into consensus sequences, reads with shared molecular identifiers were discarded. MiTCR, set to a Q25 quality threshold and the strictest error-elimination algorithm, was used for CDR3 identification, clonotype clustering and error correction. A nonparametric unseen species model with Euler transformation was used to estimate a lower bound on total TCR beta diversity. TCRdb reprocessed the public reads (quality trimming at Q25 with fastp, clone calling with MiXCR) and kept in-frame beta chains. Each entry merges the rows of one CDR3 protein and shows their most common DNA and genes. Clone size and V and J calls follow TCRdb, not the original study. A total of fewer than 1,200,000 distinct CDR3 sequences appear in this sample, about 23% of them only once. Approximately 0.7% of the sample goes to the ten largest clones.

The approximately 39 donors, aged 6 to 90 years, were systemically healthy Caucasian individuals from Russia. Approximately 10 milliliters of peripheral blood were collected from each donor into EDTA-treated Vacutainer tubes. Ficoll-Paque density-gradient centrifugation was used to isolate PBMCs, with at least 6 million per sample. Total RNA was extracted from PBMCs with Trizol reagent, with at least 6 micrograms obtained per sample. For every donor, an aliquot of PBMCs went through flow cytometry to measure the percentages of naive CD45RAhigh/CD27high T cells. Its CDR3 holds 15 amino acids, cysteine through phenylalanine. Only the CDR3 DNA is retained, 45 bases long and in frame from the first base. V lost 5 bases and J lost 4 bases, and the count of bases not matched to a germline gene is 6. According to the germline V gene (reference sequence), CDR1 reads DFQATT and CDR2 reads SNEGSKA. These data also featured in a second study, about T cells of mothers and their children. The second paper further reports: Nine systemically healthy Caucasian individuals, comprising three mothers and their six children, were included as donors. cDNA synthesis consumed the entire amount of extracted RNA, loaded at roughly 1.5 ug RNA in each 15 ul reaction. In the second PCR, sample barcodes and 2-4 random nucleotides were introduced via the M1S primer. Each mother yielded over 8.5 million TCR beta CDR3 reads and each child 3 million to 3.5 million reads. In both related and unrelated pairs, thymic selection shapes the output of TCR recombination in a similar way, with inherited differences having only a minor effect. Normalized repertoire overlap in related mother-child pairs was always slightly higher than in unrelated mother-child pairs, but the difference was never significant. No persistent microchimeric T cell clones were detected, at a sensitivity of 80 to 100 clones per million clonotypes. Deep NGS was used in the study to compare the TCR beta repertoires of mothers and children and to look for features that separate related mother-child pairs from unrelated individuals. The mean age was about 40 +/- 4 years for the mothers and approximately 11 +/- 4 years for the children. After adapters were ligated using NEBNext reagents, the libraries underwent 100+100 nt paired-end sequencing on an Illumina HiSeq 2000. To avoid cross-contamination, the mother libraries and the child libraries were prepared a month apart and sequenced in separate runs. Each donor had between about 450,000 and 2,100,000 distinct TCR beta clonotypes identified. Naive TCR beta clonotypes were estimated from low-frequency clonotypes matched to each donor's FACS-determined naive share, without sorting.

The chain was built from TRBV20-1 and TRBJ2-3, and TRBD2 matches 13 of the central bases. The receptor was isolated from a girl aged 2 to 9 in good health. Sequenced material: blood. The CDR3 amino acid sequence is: CSAWGLAGWADTQYF. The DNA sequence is TGCAGTGCTTGGGGACTAGCGGGGTGGGCAGATACGCAGTATTTT.